What follows are 6 T cell receptor beta chains derived from one specimen sequenced in a study of blood T cells in healthy people across ages. Through a sample-barcoded 5' primer and a J-beta primer mix, a second PCR was run for about 7 to 12 cycles. TCRdb recomputed calls from the 5' RACE reads with MiXCR, one row per CDR3 protein. The repertoire has 800,000 or so distinct CDR3 sequences, 35% to 60% of them found once; the top ten carry around 18%. Sequencing was done on a sample of blood. These receptors were collected from a man older than 75 in good health.

There are a few counts of this clonotype. For the CDR3, the DNA is TGTGCCAGCAGCGTAGGAACAGGGTATGTGGAGACCCAGTACTTC. Amino acids: CASSVGTGYVETQYF. The rearrangement joins TRBV9 to TRBJ2-5, with D maybe TRBD1 (6 bases). This CDR3 has 15 amino acids. In germline, CDR1 is SGDLS, CDR2 YYNGEE. V gave up 0 bases and J gave up 5 bases, with 14 bases separating them.

There are a few counts of this clonotype. The rearrangement joins TRBV29-1 to TRBJ1-4; D might be TRBD1 (5 bases). CDR1 is SQVTM and CDR2 is ANQGSEA in the germline V gene. This CDR3 region has 12 residues. The V and J ends lost 6 bases and 8 bases respectively, with 13 bases between them. In DNA, the CDR3 is TGCAGCGTGAAGGGGTCGTCGGAAAAACTGTTTTTT. It is translated as CSVKGSSEKLFF.

The sample holds one count of this clonotype. V and J are TRBV29-1 and TRBJ2-5; 7 positions agree with TRBD2. Trimming took 4 bases from V and 11 from J; bases not matched to a gene: 13. CDR1 is SQVTM, CDR2 ANQGSEA, per germline. The CDR3 totals 13 residues. The DNA for the CDR3 is TGCAGCGTTGGGGGTACTAGCGTGAAGGAGCAGTACTTC. It yields the protein CSVGGTSVKEQYF.

The rearrangement joins TRBV4-2 to TRBJ2-6, with a tentative D call TRBD1 (5 bases). The V gene's germline CDR1 is LGHNA and CDR2 YNFKEQ. CDR3 length: 18 residues. Trimming stripped 0 bases from V and 2 bases from J, with 14 bases between. In DNA form, the CDR3 reads TGTGCCAGCAGCCAAGAAGTCCCGATAGGGGCTGGGGCCAACGTCCTGACTTTC. It specifies CASSQEVPIGAGANVLTF.

This clonotype was detected ten times or more. The gene calls are TRBV11-3 and TRBJ2-5, with 9 nucleotides matching TRBD2. This CDR3 has 16 residues. The V gene end was trimmed by 3 bases and the J gene end by 5 bases; junction bases not matched to a gene: 10. CDR1 is SGHNT and CDR2 is YENEEA in the germline V gene. The CDR3 spells CASSLDGTSFEETQYF. CDR3 sequence (DNA): TGTGCCAGCAGCTTGGACGGGACTAGCTTCGAGGAGACCCAGTACTTC. Looking up the rest from reference TRBV11-3 and TRBJ2-5 gives the full variable domain: EAGVVQSPRYKIIEKKQPVAFWCNPISGHNTLYWYLQNLGQGPELLIRYENEEAVDDSQLPKDRFSAERLKGVDSTLKIQPAELGDSAVYLCASSLDGTSFEETQYFGPGTRLLVL.

V and J are TRBV5-1 and TRBJ2-3; the D gene is possibly TRBD2 (5 bases). The CDR3 sequence is 13 residues long. V lost 10 bases and J 2 bases, leaving 14 bases between the germline ends. Per germline, CDR1 SGHRS and CDR2 YFSETQ. The CDR3 loop reads CASGLATTDTQYF. The CDR3 nucleotides are TGCGCCTCGGGGTTAGCAACCACAGATACGCAGTATTTT.